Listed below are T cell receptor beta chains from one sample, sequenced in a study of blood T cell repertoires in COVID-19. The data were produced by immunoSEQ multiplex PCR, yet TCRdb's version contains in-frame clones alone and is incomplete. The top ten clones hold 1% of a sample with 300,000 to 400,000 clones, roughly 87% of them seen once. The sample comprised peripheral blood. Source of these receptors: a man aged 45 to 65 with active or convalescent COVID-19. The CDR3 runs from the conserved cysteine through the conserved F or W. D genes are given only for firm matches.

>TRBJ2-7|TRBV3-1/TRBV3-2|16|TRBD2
TGTGCCAGCAGCCAAGATCGGCGGGGGAGCTCCTACGAGCAGTACTTC
CASSQDRRGSSYEQYF
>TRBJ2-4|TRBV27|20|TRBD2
TGTGCCAGCAGTTTACACCCGGGACTAGCGGCCGCCATAGCCAAAAACATTCAGTACTTC
CASSLHPGLAAAIAKNIQYF
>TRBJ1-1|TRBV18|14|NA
TGTGCCAGCTCACCTGCAGGGACACGTAACGAAGCTTTCTTT
CASSPAGTRNEAFF
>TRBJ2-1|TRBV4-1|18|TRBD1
TGCGCCAGCAGCCCCCGACAGGGTAGATTGGGGCTCTACAATGAGCAGTTCTTC
CASSPRQGRLGLYNEQFF
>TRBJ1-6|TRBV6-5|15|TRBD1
TGTGCCAGCAAAAACTCCGGGACAGTGGATTCACCCCTCCACTTT
CASKNSGTVDSPLHF
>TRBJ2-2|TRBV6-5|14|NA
TGTGCCAGCACCCGGGACACGAACACCGGGGAGCTGTTTTTT
CASTRDTNTGELFF
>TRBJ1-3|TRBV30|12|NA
TGTGCCATTTCCAACTCTGGAAACACCATATATTTT
CAISNSGNTIYF
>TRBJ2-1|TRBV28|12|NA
TGTGCCAGCAGTTTATCAGGGCTCGAGCAGTTCTTC
CASSLSGLEQFF
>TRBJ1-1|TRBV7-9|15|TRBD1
TGTGCCAGCAGCTTATCGACAGGGGTGAACACTGAAGCTTTCTTT
CASSLSTGVNTEAFF
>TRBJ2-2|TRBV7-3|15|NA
TGTGCCAGCAGCTTAAGGGGAGTTAACACCGGGGAGCTGTTTTTT
CASSLRGVNTGELFF
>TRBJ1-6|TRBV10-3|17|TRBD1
TGTGCCATCAGTGAATGGGACAGGGGCGGCGGGGAATCACCCCTCCACTTT
CAISEWDRGGGESPLHF
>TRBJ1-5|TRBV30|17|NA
TGTGCCTGGAGTTCCGGGAGATCAGGCAGTAGCAATCAGCCCCAGCATTTT
CAWSSGRSGSSNQPQHF
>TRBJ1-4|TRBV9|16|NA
TGTGCCAGCAGCGTAGGTATAGAAACAACTAATGAAAAACTGTTTTTT
CASSVGIETTNEKLFF
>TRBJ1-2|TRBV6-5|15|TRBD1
TGTGCCAGCAGTACCGGACAGGGGGGGTACTATGGCTACACCTTC
CASSTGQGGYYGYTF
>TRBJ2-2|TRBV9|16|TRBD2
TGTGCCAGCAGCGTAGTGAGCGGGGGCGAGACCGGGGAGCTGTTTTTT
CASSVVSGGETGELFF
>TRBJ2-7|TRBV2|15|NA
TGTGCCAGCAGTAAAGACTACTTAAGAACTTACGAGCAGTACTTC
CASSKDYLRTYEQYF
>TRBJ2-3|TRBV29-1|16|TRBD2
TGCAGCGCCGGACGGGGACTAGCGGTCCTCACAGATACGCAGTATTTT
CSAGRGLAVLTDTQYF
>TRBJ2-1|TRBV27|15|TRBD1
TGTGCCAGCAGTGTACAGGGGGCTTCCTACAATGAGCAGTTCTTC
CASSVQGASYNEQFF
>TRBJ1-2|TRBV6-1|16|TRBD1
TGTGCCAGCAGTGGATTTCGACAGGGGGCGTCCGGAGGCTACACCTTC
CASSGFRQGASGGYTF